One sample yielded the 23 T cell receptor beta chains listed below, sequenced in a study of neurological immune-mediated disorders. TCRdb analysed the 5' RACE reads with MiXCR anew, one entry per CDR3 protein. The table includes 65,000 to 85,000 distinct CDR3 sequences, over 4.5% detected once. Documented time point: longitudinal time-point 2. Material for sequencing was PBMCs. The receptors were gathered from a woman aged 55-70 years with multiple sclerosis.

This clonotype was recorded at least ten times. The genes are TRBV20-1 and TRBJ1-5; D possibly corresponds to TRBD1 (6 bases). Germline V lookup: CDR1 DFQATT, CDR2 SNEGSKA (reference sequence). This CDR3 region has 12 residues. Trimming stripped 3 bases from V and 6 bases from J, with 9 bases between. DNA for the CDR3: TGCAGTGCTAGTTTAGGGGGTCAGCCCCAGCATTTT. The encoded protein is CSASLGGQPQHF.

This clonotype occurred many times. V gene TRBV9 combines with J gene TRBJ2-3; TRBD1 matches 8 bases. Trimming took 0 bases from V and 4 from J; bases not matched to a gene: 7. The CDR3 spans 16 residues. The germline V gene has CDR1 SGDLS and CDR2 YYNGEE. CDR3 in amino acids: CASSVAQGASPDTQYF. The CDR3 bases are TGTGCCAGCAGCGTAGCCCAGGGGGCAAGCCCAGATACGCAGTATTTT.

This clonotype was observed at least ten times. The V and J genes are TRBV5-1 and TRBJ2-7, with D tentatively TRBD1 (5 bases). This CDR3 comprises 14 residues. V dropped 1 base and J dropped 4 bases, with 12 bases sitting between them. The germline V gene encodes CDR1 SGHRS and CDR2 YFSETQ. CDR3 residues: CASSLQGVVYEQYF. As DNA, the CDR3 is TGCGCCAGCAGCTTGCAAGGGGTGGTGTACGAGCAGTACTTC.

This clonotype was seen many times. This chain connects TRBV6-5 to TRBJ2-7; D gene uncertain. The ends were cut back, 6 bases at V and 1 base at J, with 10 bases in the middle. The CDR3 is 13 amino acids. Germline V gene data show CDR1 as MNHEY and CDR2 as SVGAGI. CDR3 nucleotides: TGTGCCAGCAGGGTGGGTGGGTCCTACGAGCAGTACTTC. Amino acids: CASRVGGSYEQYF.

This clonotype has ten or more counts. The chain joins TRBV3-1 to TRBJ2-7; D gene ambiguous. V gave up 2 bases and J gave up 3 bases, with 11 bases separating them. The germline CDR1 and CDR2 sequences are LGHDT and YNNKEL (reference sequence). CDR3 size: 14 residues. The CDR3 DNA follows: TGTGCCAGCAGCCAAAGATCCGAAGGCTACGAGCAGTACTTC. Residues: CASSQRSEGYEQYF.

The sample holds many counts of this clonotype. The rearrangement joins TRBV20-1 to TRBJ2-5, with 10 bases lining up with TRBD2. J gave up 5 bases and V 3 bases, and 6 bases lay outside the gene matches. CDR3 size: 14 residues. Germline loops: CDR1 DFQATT, CDR2 SNEGSKA (reference sequence). The CDR3 DNA reads as TGCAGTGCTAGGCGAGGGACTAGCGTGGAGACCCAGTACTTC. It translates to CSARRGTSVETQYF.

This clonotype was seen many times. CDR3 sequence: CASSPGLAEGTQYF. Written as DNA, the CDR3 is TGCGCCAGCAGCCCGGGACTAGCGGAAGGGACCCAGTACTTC. The V and J genes are TRBV5-1 and TRBJ2-5; TRBD2 agrees at 11 bases. The V segment lost 4 bases and the J segment 7 bases; nucleotides outside the gene matches: 6. The CDR3 contains 14 residues. CDR1 and CDR2 (germline): SGHRS, YFSETQ.

This clonotype has a count of ten or more. The rearrangement links TRBV10-3 to TRBJ2-7, with 9 bases that match TRBD1. This CDR3 contains 16 residues. The ends lost 3 bases at V and 6 bases at J; junction bases unmatched: 12. The germline V gene encodes CDR1 ENHRY and CDR2 SYGVKD. CDR3 residues: CAISESVGQGTFEQYF. CDR3 sequence (DNA): TGTGCCATCAGTGAATCCGTGGGACAGGGTACCTTCGAGCAGTACTTC.

At least ten counts were recorded for this clonotype. This sequence joins TRBV9 and TRBJ2-3; 10 bases map to TRBD2. This CDR3 has 17 amino acids. V shed 0 bases and J 3 bases; nucleotides not matched to a gene: 7. Germline V CDR1 and CDR2: SGDLS, YYNGEE. The CDR3 sequence: CASSVEGSGGSTDTQYF. In DNA form, the CDR3 reads TGTGCCAGCAGCGTAGAAGGTAGCGGGGGGTCGACAGATACGCAGTATTTT.

On this clonotype: At one end the junction does not follow the germline gene, possibly because of a read error. This chain's CDR3 is CASNKLGRGTKYF. The CDR3 bases are TGTGCCAGCAACAAACTAGGGAGGGGGACCAAGTACTTC. The rearrangement links TRBV6-1 to TRBJ2-5, with D perhaps matching TRBD2 (7 bases). Germline CDR1 reads MNHNS; CDR2 reads SASEGT. The CDR3 has 13 residues.

In its sample, this clonotype was seen many times. The V and J genes are TRBV6-5 and TRBJ1-1, with D possibly being TRBD1 (6 bases). V dropped 6 bases and J dropped 2 bases, with 13 bases sitting between them. This CDR3 contains 14 residues. Germline CDR1 and CDR2: MNHEY and SVGAGI. The CDR3: CASRPTGINTEAFF. For the CDR3, the DNA is TGTGCCAGCAGACCAACAGGGATCAACACTGAAGCTTTCTTT.

Many counts were recorded for this clonotype. The chain carries TRBV12-3 or TRBV12-4 and TRBJ1-6, with a tentative D call TRBD1 (6 bases). This CDR3 is built from 14 residues. The V end lost 1 base, the J end lost 10 bases, and 11 bases lay between the germline ends. The CDR3 region is CASSLGQVGSPLHF. CDR3 nucleotides: TGTGCCAGCAGTTTAGGACAGGTGGGGTCACCCCTCCACTTT.

This clonotype was counted many times. The chain joins TRBV5-1 to TRBJ2-1; no firm D call. The germline V and J ends were trimmed by 6 bases and 5 bases, with 15 bases remaining between them. Germline V lookup: CDR1 SGHRS, CDR2 YFSETQ. CDR3 size: 14 residues. CDR3 loop: CASKARSQDNEQFF. The CDR3 nucleotides are TGCGCCAGCAAGGCCCGTTCTCAAGACAATGAGCAGTTCTTC.

This clonotype was seen a handful of times. The J gene is TRBJ1-1, the V gene TRBV27; D is ambiguous. CDR1 and CDR2 (germline): MNHEY, SMNVEV (reference sequence). The CDR3 contains 13 residues. Trimming shortened V by 3 bases and J by 4 bases, and 9 bases separated the two germline ends. The chain's CDR3 is CASSFWVGTEAFF. CDR3 sequence (DNA): TGTGCCAGCAGTTTCTGGGTCGGCACTGAAGCTTTCTTT.

This clonotype has ten or more counts. The V and J genes are TRBV20-1 and TRBJ2-1; D may be TRBD2 (6 bases). The CDR3 runs 14 residues. The V gene lost 6 bases and the J gene lost 2 bases, with 14 bases spanning the gap. Germline V gene lookup returns CDR1 DFQATT and CDR2 SNEGSKA (reference sequence). CDR3 in DNA: TGCAGTGCCCTGCGGGACGGGACCTACAATGAGCAGTTCTTC. Protein sequence: CSALRDGTYNEQFF.

This sequence joins TRBV4-1 and TRBJ1-5; the D is unclear. The germline V and J ends were trimmed by 4 bases and 4 bases, with 11 bases remaining between them. Germline lookup yields CDR1 MGHRA and CDR2 YSYEKL. This CDR3 contains 14 residues. The chain's CDR3 is CASSRPGLNQPQHF. In nucleotides, the CDR3 is TGCGCCAGCAGCCGGCCCGGGTTGAATCAGCCCCAGCATTTT.

The table lists this clonotype with many counts. The gene calls are TRBV7-2 and TRBJ1-5; 7 bases agree with TRBD1. The germline gives CDR1 SGHTA, CDR2 FQGNSA. The CDR3 has 13 amino acids. V shed 3 bases and J 9 bases; nucleotides not matched to a gene: 5. CDR3 bases: TGTGCCAGCAGCTTGACAGGGCTCACGCCCCAGCATTTT. Its translation is CASSLTGLTPQHF. The variable domain in full, with the rest retrieved from reference TRBV7-2 and TRBJ1-5, is GAGVSQSPSNKVTEKGKDVELRCDPISGHTALYWYRQSLGQGLEFLIYFQGNSAPDKSGLPSDRFSAERTGGSVSTLTIQRTQQEDSAVYLCASSLTGLTPQHFGDGTRLSIL.

There are many counts of this clonotype. The rearrangement uses TRBV3-1 and TRBJ1-4; a weak D match, TRBD1 (6 bases). Looked up from germline, CDR1 is LGHDT and CDR2 is YNNKEL (reference sequence). Trimming stripped 4 bases from V and 7 bases from J, with 19 bases between. This CDR3 is 16 amino acids long. CDR3 coding DNA: TGTGCCAGCAGCCCCTACCCGGACAGCGCACTTGAAAAACTGTTTTTT. Protein product: CASSPYPDSALEKLFF.

This clonotype was seen a few times. The chain joins TRBV20-1 to TRBJ2-7, with 9 bases identical to TRBD1. CDR1 DFQATT and CDR2 SNEGSKA come from the germline V gene (reference sequence). This CDR3 region has 17 residues. Trimming cost V 5 bases and J 4 bases; bases outside gene matches: 18. CDR3 region: CSASQPGTGLVGYEQYF. The CDR3 region has the DNA TGCAGTGCTTCTCAGCCGGGGACAGGGCTGGTTGGGTACGAGCAGTACTTC.

This clonotype appeared many times. The V and J genes are TRBV28 and TRBJ1-5; 7 bases match TRBD1. Trimming took 4 bases from V and 7 from J; bases not matched to a gene: 7. Per germline, CDR1 MDHEN and CDR2 SYDVKM. The CDR3 covers 14 residues. CDR3 nucleotides: TGTGCCAGCAGTTCAGAGGGGGCACGGCAGCCCCAGCATTTT. Its protein is CASSSEGARQPQHF.

This clonotype occurred many times. CDR3 amino acids: CASSPPGSPLHF. The CDR3, as DNA: TGTGCCAGCTCACCACCTGGTTCACCCCTCCACTTT. This chain links TRBV18 with TRBJ1-6; D is ambiguous. The CDR3 covers 12 residues. The V end was cut by 0 bases, the J end by 9 bases, with 3 bases between. Germline V gene lookup returns CDR1 KGHSH and CDR2 LQKENI.

This clonotype was counted at least ten times. The CDR3 DNA follows: TGTGCCAGCAGTGAACCCCTAGCGGGGGGTGAGCAGTTCTTC. Its protein product is CASSEPLAGGEQFF. The chain is built from TRBV6-1 and TRBJ2-1; 11 bases align to TRBD2. Germline V gives CDR1 MNHNS, CDR2 SASEGT. Trimming removed 2 bases from V and 9 bases from J; junction bases left unmatched: 3. There are 14 residues in the CDR3.

This clonotype was recorded at least ten times. This chain uses TRBV5-1 with TRBJ2-7; D not resolved. V was trimmed by 4 bases and J by 0 bases, leaving 23 bases between them. Per the germline V gene, CDR1 is SGHRS and CDR2 is YFSETQ. The CDR3 consists of 18 residues. CDR3 amino acids: CASSILSTGQPSSYEQYF. The CDR3 nucleotides are TGCGCCAGCAGCATACTAAGCACGGGTCAACCTAGCTCCTACGAGCAGTACTTC.